The sequence of this T cell receptor beta chain was determined in a study of cytomegalovirus exposure and HLA in healthy donors. The germline CDR1 and CDR2 sequences are KGHSH and LQKENI. The germline V and J ends were trimmed by 4 bases and 1 base, with 14 bases remaining between them. CDR3 length equals 15 residues. Assay used: immunoSEQ multiplex PCR; TCRdb lists only in-frame clones, some missing. The sample consists of more than 300,000 clones, 70% to 90% of them appearing once. Material: PBMCs. The chain is built from TRBV18 and TRBJ2-7; a possible D gene is TRBD2 (5 bases). This receptor was obtained from a woman under 30 in good health and CMV-seronegative. The CDR3 loop is CASSLNQAASYEQYF. CDR3 in DNA: TGTGCCAGCTCACTAAATCAAGCGGCTTCCTACGAGCAGTACTTC.